The rows below give T cell receptor beta chains drawn from one sample of a study of cytomegalovirus exposure and HLA in healthy donors. The data were produced by immunoSEQ multiplex PCR, yet TCRdb's version contains in-frame clones alone and is incomplete. The sample yields around 180,000 clones, about 80% seen once. The source material was PBMCs. These TCRs come from a man aged 60-69 years in good health and CMV-seronegative. Each CDR3 is given with its conserved first and last residue. The D gene is left open where the match is weak. Clone size is shown for a subset of rows, as once, few, many or a class of expanded clone.

d_gene | j_gene | v_gene | abundance | CDR3nt | CDR3aa
. | TRBJ2-7 | TRBV6-5 | . | TGTGCCAGCAGTTACTCCAGGGGTGAGCAGTACTTC | CASSYSRGEQYF
. | TRBJ2-7 | TRBV6-5 | . | TGTGCCAGCAGTTACGGGGACATCTACGAGCAGTACTTC | CASSYGDIYEQYF
. | TRBJ2-3 | TRBV29-1 | . | TGCAGCGTTGAAGAGACAGTAACTAGCACAGATACGCAGTATTTT | CSVEETVTSTDTQYF
TRBD2 | TRBJ2-2 | TRBV7-2 | . | TGTGCCAGCAGCCTTCGACTAGCGGGAAGGACCGGGGAGCTGTTTTTT | CASSLRLAGRTGELFF
. | TRBJ1-2 | TRBV4-2 | . | TGTGCCAGCAGCCTCCTACTTCAGGGGAACTATGGCTACACCTTC | CASSLLLQGNYGYTF
. | TRBJ2-6 | TRBV13 | . | TGTGCCAGCAGCTTAGAAGGAGGGTCTGGGGCCAACGTCCTGACTTTC | CASSLEGGSGANVLTF
TRBD1 | TRBJ1-6 | TRBV7-9 | once | TGTGCCAGCAGCTCGGCCGACAGGGAGATCAACTTT | CASSSADREINF
TRBD1 | TRBJ2-1 | TRBV7-8 | . | TGTGCCAGCAGCTTAAGCTTGGGACAGCCTTACAATGAGCAGTTCTTC | CASSLSLGQPYNEQFF
. | TRBJ2-5 | TRBV5-1 | . | TGCGCCAGCAGCTTGAACAGTCAAGAGACCCAGTACTTC | CASSLNSQETQYF
. | TRBJ1-1 | TRBV19 | few | TGTGCCAGTAGGCCGCACACGGGGGGAGGTACTGAAGCTTTCTTT | CASRPHTGGGTEAFF
. | TRBJ1-5 | TRBV6-5 | . | TGTGCCAGCAGACAGTCTTATAGCAATCAGCCCCAGCATTTT | CASRQSYSNQPQHF
TRBD2 | TRBJ2-5 | TRBV10-3 | . | TGTGCCATCAGGGAACTAGCGGGAGGACAAGAGACCCAGTACTTC | CAIRELAGGQETQYF
. | TRBJ2-7 | TRBV28 | . | TGTGCCAGCAGTTACCAGACTTTCTCCGAGCAGTACTTC | CASSYQTFSEQYF
TRBD1 | TRBJ2-7 | TRBV15 | . | TGTGCCACCAGCATGCAAACAGGGGGTTCTGTCTCCTACGAGCAGTACTTC | CATSMQTGGSVSYEQYF
. | TRBJ2-7 | TRBV5-1 | . | TGCGCCAGCAGCTTGGGGCGGGACTACGAGCAGTACTTC | CASSLGRDYEQYF
TRBD1 | TRBJ2-5 | TRBV29-1 | . | TGCAGCGTTGCGGACAGGCCTCAAGAGACCCAGTACTTC | CSVADRPQETQYF
TRBD2 | TRBJ2-3 | TRBV6-6 | . | TGTGCCAGCACCTCCGGGACTAGCGGGAGGGAGTATTTT | CASTSGTSGREYF
. | TRBJ1-2 | TRBV27 | . | TGTGCCAGCAGTCCCCGAGCTACCTATGGCTACACCTTC | CASSPRATYGYTF
. | TRBJ1-1 | TRBV5-1 | . | TGCGCCAGCAGCAGAGACAGAATGAACACTGAAGCTTTCTTT | CASSRDRMNTEAFF
. | TRBJ2-7 | TRBV7-2 | . | TGTGCCAGCAGCTCACACGGTATAGGAGTTTACGAGCAGTACTTC | CASSSHGIGVYEQYF
. | TRBJ2-7 | TRBV29-1 | few | TGCAGCGTTGAAGACGGGGGGCTTTCCTACGAGCAGTACTTC | CSVEDGGLSYEQYF
TRBD1 | TRBJ1-2 | TRBV2 | . | TGTGCCAGCAGCATCCGCCAGGGGGACAGGGCGACGGATGGCTACACCTTC | CASSIRQGDRATDGYTF
TRBD1 | TRBJ2-3 | TRBV28 | . | TGTGCCAGCAGTGGAGGACAGGGGTTTCGGACAGATACGCAGTATTTT | CASSGGQGFRTDTQYF
. | TRBJ1-5 | TRBV27 | . | TGTGCCAGCAGTTCCCAGGGCAGACAGCCCCAGCATTTT | CASSSQGRQPQHF
. | TRBJ2-2 | TRBV18 | . | TGTGCCAGCTCACCGAGACTGGACGGGGAGCTGTTTTTT | CASSPRLDGELFF
TRBD1 | TRBJ2-1 | TRBV18 | . | TGTGCCAGCTCACCACTACAGGGGACCTACAATGAGCAGTTCTTC | CASSPLQGTYNEQFF
. | TRBJ1-4 | TRBV2 | . | TGTGCCAGCAGTTTGGACAGTTGGGGTAATGAAAAACTGTTTTTT | CASSLDSWGNEKLFF
. | TRBJ1-5 | TRBV5-1 | . | TGCGCCAGCAGCTGGGAGAGTGGTCAGCCCCAGCATTTT | CASSWESGQPQHF
. | TRBJ1-5 | TRBV2 | . | TGTGCCAGCAGTGAAGAGAGCAGGGTCGGGCAGCCCCAGAATTTT | CASSEESRVGQPQNF
. | TRBJ2-5 | TRBV19 | . | TGTGCCAGTAGTATGCAGGGCATGGAGACCCAGTACTTC | CASSMQGMETQYF
. | TRBJ1-1 | TRBV7-8 | . | TGTGCCAGCAGCTTAGCTCGGAACGGAAGGGGCATGAACACTGAAGCTTTCTTT | CASSLARNGRGMNTEAFF
. | TRBJ2-7 | TRBV5-1 | . | TGCGCCAGCAGCTTGTATCCCTACAGCTATTACGAGCAGTACTTC | CASSLYPYSYYEQYF
. | TRBJ2-2 | TRBV5-6 | . | TGTGCCAGCAGCTTACGAGCGGTAAACACCGGGGAGCTGTTTTTT | CASSLRAVNTGELFF
. | TRBJ2-3 | TRBV19 | . | TGTGCCAGTAGTATCGGGGTGGGGGCTATCACAGATACGCAGTATTTT | CASSIGVGAITDTQYF